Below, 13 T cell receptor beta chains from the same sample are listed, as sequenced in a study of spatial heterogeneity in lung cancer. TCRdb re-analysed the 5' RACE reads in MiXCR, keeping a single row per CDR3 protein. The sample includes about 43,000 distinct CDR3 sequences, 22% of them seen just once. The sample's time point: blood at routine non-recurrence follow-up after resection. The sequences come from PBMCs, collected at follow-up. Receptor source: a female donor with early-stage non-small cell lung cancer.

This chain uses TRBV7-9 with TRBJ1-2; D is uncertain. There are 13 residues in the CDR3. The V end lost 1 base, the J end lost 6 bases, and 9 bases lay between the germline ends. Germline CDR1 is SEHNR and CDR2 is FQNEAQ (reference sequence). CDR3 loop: CASSLEHQDGYTF. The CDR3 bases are TGTGCCAGCAGCTTAGAACATCAGGATGGCTACACCTTC.

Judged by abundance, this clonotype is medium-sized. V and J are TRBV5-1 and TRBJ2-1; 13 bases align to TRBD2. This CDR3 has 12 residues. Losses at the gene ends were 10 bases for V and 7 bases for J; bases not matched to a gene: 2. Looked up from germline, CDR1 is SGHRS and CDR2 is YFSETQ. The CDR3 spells CAGTSGVNEQFF. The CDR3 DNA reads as TGCGCCGGGACTAGCGGGGTGAATGAGCAGTTCTTC.

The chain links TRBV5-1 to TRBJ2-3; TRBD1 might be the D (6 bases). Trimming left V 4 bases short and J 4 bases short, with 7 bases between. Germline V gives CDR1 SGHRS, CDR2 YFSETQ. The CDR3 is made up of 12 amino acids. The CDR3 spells CASSPGADTQYF. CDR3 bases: TGCGCCAGCAGCCCAGGGGCAGATACGCAGTATTTT.

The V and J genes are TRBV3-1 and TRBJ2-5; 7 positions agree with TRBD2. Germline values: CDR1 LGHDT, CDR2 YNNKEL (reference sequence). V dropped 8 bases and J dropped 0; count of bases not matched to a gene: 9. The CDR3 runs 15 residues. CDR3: CASRPGGFYQETQYF. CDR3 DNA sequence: TGTGCCAGCCGGCCCGGGGGGTTTTACCAAGAGACCCAGTACTTC.

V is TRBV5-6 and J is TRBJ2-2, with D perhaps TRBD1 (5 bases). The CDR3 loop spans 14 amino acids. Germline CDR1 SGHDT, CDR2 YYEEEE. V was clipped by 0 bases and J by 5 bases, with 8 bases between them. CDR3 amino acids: CASSLGQFTGELFF. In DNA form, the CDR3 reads TGTGCCAGCAGCTTGGGACAGTTTACCGGGGAGCTGTTTTTT.

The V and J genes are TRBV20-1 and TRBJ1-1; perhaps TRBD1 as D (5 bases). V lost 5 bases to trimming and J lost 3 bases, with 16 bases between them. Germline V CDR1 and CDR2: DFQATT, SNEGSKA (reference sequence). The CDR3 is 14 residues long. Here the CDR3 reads CSACTGTGYTEAFF. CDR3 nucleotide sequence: TGCAGTGCTTGCACCGGGACCGGATACACTGAAGCTTTCTTT.

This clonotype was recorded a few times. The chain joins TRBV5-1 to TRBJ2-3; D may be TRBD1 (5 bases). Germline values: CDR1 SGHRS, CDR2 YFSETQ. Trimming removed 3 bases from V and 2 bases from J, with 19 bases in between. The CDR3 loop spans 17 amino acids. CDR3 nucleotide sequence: TGCGCCAGCAGCTCCAGATTAGACAGCTCCTACACAGATACGCAGTATTTT. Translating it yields CASSSRLDSSYTDTQYF.

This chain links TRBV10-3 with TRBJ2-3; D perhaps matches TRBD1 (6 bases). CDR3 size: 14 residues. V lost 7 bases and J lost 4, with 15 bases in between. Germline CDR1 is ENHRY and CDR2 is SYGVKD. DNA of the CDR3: TGTGCCATCAAAAAACTAGAGGGGGCAGATACGCAGTATTTT. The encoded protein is CAIKKLEGADTQYF.

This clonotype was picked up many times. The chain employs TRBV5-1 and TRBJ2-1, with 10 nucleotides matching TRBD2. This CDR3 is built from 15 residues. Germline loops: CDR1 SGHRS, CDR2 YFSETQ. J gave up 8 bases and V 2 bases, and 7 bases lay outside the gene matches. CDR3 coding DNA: TGCGCCAGCAGCTTTGGGCTAGCGGGAGTCGATGAGCAGTTCTTC. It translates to CASSFGLAGVDEQFF.

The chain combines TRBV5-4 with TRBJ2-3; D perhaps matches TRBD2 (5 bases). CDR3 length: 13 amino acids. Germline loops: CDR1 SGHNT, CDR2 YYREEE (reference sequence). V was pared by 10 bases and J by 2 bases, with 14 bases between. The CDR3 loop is CAQSSGITDTQYF. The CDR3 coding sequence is TGTGCCCAAAGCTCGGGAATCACAGATACGCAGTATTTT.

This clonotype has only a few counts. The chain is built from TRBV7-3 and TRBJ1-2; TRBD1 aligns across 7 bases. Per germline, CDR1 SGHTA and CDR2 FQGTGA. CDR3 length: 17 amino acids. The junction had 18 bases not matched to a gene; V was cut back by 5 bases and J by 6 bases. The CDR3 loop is CASSPNPIRGRWDGYTF. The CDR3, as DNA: TGTGCCAGCAGCCCTAACCCCATAAGGGGGCGCTGGGATGGCTACACCTTC.

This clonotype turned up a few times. The DNA of the CDR3 is TGCAGTGCTAGCCAGGGGGGGCATAATTCACCCCTCCACTTT. Encoded protein: CSASQGGHNSPLHF. The rearrangement links TRBV20-1 to TRBJ1-6; 7 positions agree with TRBD1. CDR1 is DFQATT and CDR2 is SNEGSKA in the germline V gene (reference sequence). The length of the CDR3 is 14 residues. V lost 3 bases to trimming and J lost 5 bases; unmatched junction nucleotides: 4.

CDR3 loop: CASSVGIAASYEQYF. In DNA, the CDR3 is TGTGCCAGCAGCGTAGGCATAGCCGCCTCCTACGAGCAGTACTTC. The V gene is TRBV9, the J gene TRBJ2-7; no clear D gene. CDR1 is SGDLS and CDR2 is YYNGEE in the germline V gene. This CDR3 is built from 15 residues. Trimming removed 0 bases from V and 0 bases from J, with 10 bases in between.